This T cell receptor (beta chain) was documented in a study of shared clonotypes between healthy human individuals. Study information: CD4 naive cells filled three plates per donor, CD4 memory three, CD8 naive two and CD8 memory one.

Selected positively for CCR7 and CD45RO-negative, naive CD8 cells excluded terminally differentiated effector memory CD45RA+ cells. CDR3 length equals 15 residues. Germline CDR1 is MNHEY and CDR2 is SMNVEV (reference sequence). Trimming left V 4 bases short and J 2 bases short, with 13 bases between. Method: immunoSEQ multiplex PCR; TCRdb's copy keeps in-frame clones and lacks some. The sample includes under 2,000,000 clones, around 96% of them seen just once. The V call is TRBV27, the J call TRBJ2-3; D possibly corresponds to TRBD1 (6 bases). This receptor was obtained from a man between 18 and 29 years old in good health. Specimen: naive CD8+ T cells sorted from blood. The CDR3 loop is CASSSDRAFTDTQYF. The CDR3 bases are TGTGCCAGCAGTTCGGACAGAGCTTTCACAGATACGCAGTATTTT.